Each of the 13 T cell receptor beta chains below was sequenced from the same sample in a study of blood T cell repertoires in COVID-19. Data came from immunoSEQ multiplex PCR; TCRdb stores just in-frame clones and leaves some out. Here the sample spans 30,000 to 35,000 clones, about 91% being singletons. Input material: peripheral blood. These receptors all stem from a human donor with active COVID-19. The donor label of this sample is uncertain.

The V gene is TRBV2, the J gene TRBJ2-5; TRBD1 might be the D (6 bases). CDR3 length equals 15 residues. Trimming cost V 6 bases and J 1 base, with 15 bases left between them. Germline V lookup: CDR1 SNHLY, CDR2 FYNNEI. In DNA form, the CDR3 reads TGTGCCAGCAGATACGCTACAGGGACCCAAGAGACCCAGTACTTC. Encoded protein: CASRYATGTQETQYF. The full variable domain, its missing parts supplied by reference TRBV2 and TRBJ2-5, is EPEVTQTPSHQVTQMGQEVILRCVPISNHLYFYWYRQILGQKVEFLVSFYNNEISEKSEIFDDQFSVERPDGSNFTLKIRSTKLEDSAMYFCASRYATGTQETQYFGPGTRLLVL.

The rearrangement joins TRBV6-5 to TRBJ2-7; TRBD1 matches 7 bases. CDR3 length equals 14 residues. V trimming: 6 bases; J trimming: 0 bases; junction bases outside the gene matches: 5. Germline CDR1 MNHEY, CDR2 SVGAGI. The CDR3 sequence is CASSPGQLSYEQYF. The DNA for the CDR3 is TGTGCCAGCAGCCCGGGACAGCTCTCCTACGAGCAGTACTTC.

The CDR3, as DNA: TGTGCCAGCAGTTTAAACAAGCTGGGCAGCAGCTACGAGCAGTACTTC. Encoded protein: CASSLNKLGSSYEQYF. The chain uses TRBV28 and TRBJ2-7, with D unresolved. This CDR3 contains 16 residues. Trimming cost V 2 bases and J 3 bases, with 17 bases left between them. CDR1 and CDR2 from the germline V gene are MDHEN and SYDVKM.

This clone was seen only once. V usage is TRBV4-3 and J usage is TRBJ2-4, with D tentatively TRBD2 (5 bases). The CDR3 sequence is 18 residues long. V was shortened by 0 bases and J by 1 base, with 16 bases between the two germline ends. Germline V gives CDR1 LGHNA, CDR2 YSLEER. DNA for the CDR3: TGCGCCAGCAGCCAAGATCGTGTCTCGACGGGGGCCAAAAACATTCAGTACTTC. It specifies CASSQDRVSTGAKNIQYF.

The chain employs TRBV4-3 and TRBJ2-5, with 7 bases aligning to TRBD2. The J segment lost 5 bases and the V segment lost 0 bases, leaving 3 bases of the junction unmatched. Germline-derived CDR1 and CDR2 are LGHNA and YSLEER. This CDR3 is built from 14 residues. The CDR3 DNA reads TGCGCCAGCAGCCAAGATATGGGGGGGGAGACCCAGTACTTC. Protein product: CASSQDMGGETQYF.

This chain connects TRBV19 to TRBJ1-2; no clear D gene. Germline V lookup: CDR1 LNHDA, CDR2 SQIVND (reference sequence). The CDR3 consists of 14 residues. Trimming shortened V by 3 bases and J by 6 bases, and 14 bases separated the two germline ends. DNA for the CDR3: TGTGCCAGTAGTATTGAAGTCAGGATAGATGGCTACACCTTC. This gives the protein CASSIEVRIDGYTF.

This clone has only a few counts. This chain connects TRBV4-1 to TRBJ1-2, with D unclear. In germline, CDR1 is MGHRA, CDR2 YSYEKL. The V end was cut by 3 bases, the J end by 2 bases, with 4 bases between. The CDR3 length is 12 residues. The CDR3 loop reads CASSQANYGYTF. The CDR3 region has the DNA TGCGCCAGCAGCCAGGCCAACTATGGCTACACCTTC.

The chain is built from TRBV29-1 and TRBJ1-1; 8 nucleotides agree with TRBD1. After removal of 2 bases from V and 5 bases from J, the junction contained 10 bases not matched to a gene. The CDR3 length is 15 residues. In germline, CDR1 is SQVTM, CDR2 ANQGSEA. The CDR3 nucleotides are TGCAGCGTTGAACCGAGCAGGGGGCGCAGGACTGAAGCTTTCTTT. Translated: CSVEPSRGRRTEAFF.

The chain employs TRBV5-4 and TRBJ2-4; 16 bases are shared with TRBD2. V shed 2 bases, J shed 7 bases, and the junction held 6 bases outside the gene matches. The CDR3 has 17 residues. Germline V CDR1 and CDR2: SGHNT, YYREEE (reference sequence). Written as DNA, the CDR3 is TGTGCCAGCAGCTTTGGGACTAGCGGGGGGGTATGGAACATTCAGTACTTC. As protein: CASSFGTSGGVWNIQYF.

The chain combines TRBV7-2 with TRBJ2-1, with D hard to call. Trimming took off 2 bases at V and 6 bases at J, with 11 bases between the two ends. The germline gives CDR1 SGHTA, CDR2 FQGNSA. The CDR3 runs to 14 residues. This chain's CDR3 is CASSLYAQFNEQFF. In nucleotides, the CDR3 is TGTGCCAGCAGCTTATATGCACAGTTCAATGAGCAGTTCTTC.

The CDR3 is CASSETGAPAYGYTF. CDR3 DNA sequence: TGTGCCAGCAGTGAAACAGGGGCCCCTGCTTATGGCTACACCTTC. The gene calls are TRBV25-1 and TRBJ1-2; 7 positions agree with TRBD1. The CDR3 totals 15 residues. Germline CDR1 reads MGHDK; CDR2 reads SYGVNS. V lost 2 bases and J lost 5; bases outside the gene matches: 8.

This chain uses TRBV18 with TRBJ2-7, with a possible D match to TRBD1 (5 bases). Trimming took 3 bases from V and 2 from J, leaving 8 bases between them. The CDR3 runs 13 residues. Germline V gene data show CDR1 as KGHSH and CDR2 as LQKENI. CDR3: CASSPTVAYEQYF. CDR3 sequence (DNA): TGTGCCAGCTCACCGACAGTAGCCTACGAGCAGTACTTC.

The chain combines TRBV13 with TRBJ2-1, with 15 bases lining up with TRBD2. The CDR3 runs to 15 residues. The germline V gene encodes CDR1 PRHDT and CDR2 FYEKMQ (reference sequence). Germline trimming cut 3 bases from V and 7 bases from J; bases unmatched to any gene: 1. CDR3 nucleotide sequence: TGTGCCAGCAGCTTCGGACTAGCGGGGGGGAATGAGCAGTTCTTC. Amino acid sequence: CASSFGLAGGNEQFF.